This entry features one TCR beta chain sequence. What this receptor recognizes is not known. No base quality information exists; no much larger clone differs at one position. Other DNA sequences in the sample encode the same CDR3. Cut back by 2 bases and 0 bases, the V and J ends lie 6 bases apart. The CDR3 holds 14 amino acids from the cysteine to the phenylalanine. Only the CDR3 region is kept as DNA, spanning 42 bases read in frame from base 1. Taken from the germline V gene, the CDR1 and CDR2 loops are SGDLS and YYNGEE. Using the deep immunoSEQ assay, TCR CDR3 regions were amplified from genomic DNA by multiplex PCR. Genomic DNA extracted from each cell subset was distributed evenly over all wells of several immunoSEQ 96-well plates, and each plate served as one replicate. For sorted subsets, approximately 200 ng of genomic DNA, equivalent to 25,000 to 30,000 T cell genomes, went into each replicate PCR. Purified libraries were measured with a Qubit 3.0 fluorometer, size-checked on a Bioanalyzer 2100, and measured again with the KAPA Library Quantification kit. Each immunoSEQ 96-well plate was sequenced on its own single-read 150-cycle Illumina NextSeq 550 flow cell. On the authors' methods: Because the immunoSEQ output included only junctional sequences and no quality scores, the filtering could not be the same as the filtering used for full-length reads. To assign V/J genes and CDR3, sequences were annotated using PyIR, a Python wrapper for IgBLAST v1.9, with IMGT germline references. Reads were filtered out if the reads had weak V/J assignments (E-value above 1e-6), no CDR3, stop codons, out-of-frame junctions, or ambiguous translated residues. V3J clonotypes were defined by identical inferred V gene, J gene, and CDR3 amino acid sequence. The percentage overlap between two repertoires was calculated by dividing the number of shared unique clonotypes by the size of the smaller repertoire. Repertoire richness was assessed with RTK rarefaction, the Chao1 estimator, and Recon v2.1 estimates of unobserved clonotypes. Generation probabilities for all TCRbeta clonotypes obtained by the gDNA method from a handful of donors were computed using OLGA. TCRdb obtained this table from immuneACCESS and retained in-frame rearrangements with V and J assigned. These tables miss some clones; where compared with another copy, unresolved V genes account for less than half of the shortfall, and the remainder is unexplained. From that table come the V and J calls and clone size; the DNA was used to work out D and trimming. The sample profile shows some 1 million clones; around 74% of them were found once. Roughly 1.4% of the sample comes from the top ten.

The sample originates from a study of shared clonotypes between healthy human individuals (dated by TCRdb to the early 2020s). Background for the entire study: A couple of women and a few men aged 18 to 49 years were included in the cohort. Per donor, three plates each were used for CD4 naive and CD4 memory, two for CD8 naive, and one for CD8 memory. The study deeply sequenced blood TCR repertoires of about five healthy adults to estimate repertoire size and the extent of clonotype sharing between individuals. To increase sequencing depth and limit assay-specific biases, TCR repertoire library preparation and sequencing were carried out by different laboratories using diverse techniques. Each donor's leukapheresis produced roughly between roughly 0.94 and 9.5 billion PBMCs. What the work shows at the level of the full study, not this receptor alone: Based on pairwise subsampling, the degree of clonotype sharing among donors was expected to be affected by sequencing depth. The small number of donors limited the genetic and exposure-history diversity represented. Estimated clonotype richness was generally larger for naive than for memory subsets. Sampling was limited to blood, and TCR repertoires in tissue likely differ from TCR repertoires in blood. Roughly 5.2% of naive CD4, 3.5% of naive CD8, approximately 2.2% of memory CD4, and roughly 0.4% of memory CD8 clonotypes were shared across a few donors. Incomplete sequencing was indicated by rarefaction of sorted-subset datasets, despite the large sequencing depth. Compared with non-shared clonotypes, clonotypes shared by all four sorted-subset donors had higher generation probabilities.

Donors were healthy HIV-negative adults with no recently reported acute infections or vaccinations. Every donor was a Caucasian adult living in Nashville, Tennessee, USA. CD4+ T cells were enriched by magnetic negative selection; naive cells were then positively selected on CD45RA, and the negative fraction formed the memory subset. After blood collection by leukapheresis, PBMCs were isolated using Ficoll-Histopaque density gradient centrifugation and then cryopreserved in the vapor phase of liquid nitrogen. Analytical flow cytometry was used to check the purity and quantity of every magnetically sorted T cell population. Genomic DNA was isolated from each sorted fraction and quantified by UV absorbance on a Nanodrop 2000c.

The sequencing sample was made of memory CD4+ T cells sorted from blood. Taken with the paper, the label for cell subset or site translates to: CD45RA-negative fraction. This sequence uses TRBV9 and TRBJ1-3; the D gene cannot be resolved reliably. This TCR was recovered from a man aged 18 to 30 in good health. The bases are TGTGCCAGCAGCGTTCGAAACTCTGGAAACACCATATATTTT. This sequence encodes CASSVRNSGNTIYF.